This T cell receptor (beta chain) is from a study of Tregs in tolerant kidney transplant recipients. Study-wide findings and caveats: Donor-specific Treg expansion exceeded global Treg expansion in tolerant patients, suggesting antigen drive. The most relevant donor-specific Treg TCRbeta repertoire apparently came from expansion with activated donor B cells.

Concerning this clone itself: Its specificity is not known. The read gets to within 3 residues of the CDR3 end, and the germline J gene fills in the rest.

Mixed chimerism was transient after nonmyeloablative marrow transplants from related graft donors. Unstimulated Tregs (CD4+CD25+CD127-) and CD4+CD25- non-Tregs were sorted from PBMCs. Generated by immunoSEQ multiplex PCR, the TCRdb table keeps only in-frame clones and is missing some. This table holds about 23,000 clones. CDR1 SQVTM and CDR2 ANQGSEA come from the germline V gene. The length of the CDR3 is 13 residues. The V segment lost 7 bases and the J segment 7 bases; nucleotides outside the gene matches: 6. The receptor was isolated from a human patient who received a combined kidney and bone marrow transplant. A share of the T cells may be of graft donor origin. The chain couples TRBV29-1 to TRBJ1-3, with TRBD1 identical over 11 bases. The sample in question was CD4+ T cells from blood (PBMCs), obtained 6 months after the transplant. The CDR3 region is CSASDRGLNTIYF. CDR3 DNA, as far as it was read: TGCAGCGCCTCGGACAGGGGGCTTAACACC.